The 13 T cell receptor beta chains in this list originate from one sample, sequenced in a study of PD-1 blockade in mismatch repair-deficient tumors. The protocol was immunoSEQ multiplex PCR, while the TCRdb copy is restricted to in-frame clones and leaves out a portion. The sample includes fewer than 100,000 clones, over 70% seen only once; the top ten take just over 2.5%. The input for sequencing was peripheral blood, taken 12 weeks after starting pembrolizumab. These receptors were obtained from an adult with mismatch repair-deficient cancer.

This clone appeared a few times. V and J are TRBV15 and TRBJ2-5, with TRBD2 matching 15 bases. This CDR3 has 16 amino acids. CDR1 is LNHNV, CDR2 YYDKDF, per germline (reference sequence). V trimming: 5 bases; J trimming: 6 bases; junction bases outside the gene matches: 7. CDR3 residues: CATSGPGTSGRKTQYF. As DNA, the CDR3 is TGTGCCACCAGCGGGCCGGGGACTAGCGGGAGGAAGACCCAGTACTTC.

The genes are TRBV28 and TRBJ2-2; a weak D match, TRBD2 (5 bases). The CDR3 is 13 amino acids. From germline, CDR1 is MDHEN and CDR2 SYDVKM. Deletions cut 10 bases from V and 1 base from J, with 10 bases between. The CDR3 here is CATIRGNTGELFF. CDR3 sequence (DNA): TGTGCCACCATCCGGGGGAACACCGGGGAGCTGTTTTTT.

This clone was counted a single time. This CDR3 is CASSVDYEQFF. CDR3 bases: TGTGCCAGCAGCGTAGACTATGAGCAGTTCTTC. The gene calls are TRBV9 and TRBJ2-1, with D hard to call. V lost 0 bases and J 8 bases, leaving 3 bases between the germline ends. Germline V CDR1 and CDR2: SGDLS, YYNGEE. This CDR3 has 11 residues.

The chain has TRBV6-6 and TRBJ2-4; 9 nucleotides line up with TRBD1. CDR1 and CDR2 (germline): MNHNY, SVGAGI (reference sequence). V lost 0 bases, J lost 8 bases, and 5 bases stayed unmatched. The CDR3 contains 15 residues. The chain's CDR3 is CASSYSRDRADIQYF. CDR3 bases: TGTGCCAGCAGTTACTCGAGGGACAGGGCGGACATTCAGTACTTC.

The genes are TRBV5-4 and TRBJ2-1, with 10 bases that match TRBD2. The CDR3 has 15 residues. CDR1 and CDR2 (germline): SGHNT, YYREEE (reference sequence). With 6 bases clipped from V and 4 bases from J, the junction kept 7 bases outside the gene matches. The CDR3 nucleotides read TGTGCCAGCACCGAGGGACTAGCGTCGTACAATGAGCAGTTCTTC. As protein: CASTEGLASYNEQFF.

This chain links TRBV10-3 with TRBJ2-2; TRBD2 is a possible D gene (6 bases). CDR3 length equals 13 residues. Germline CDR1 is ENHRY and CDR2 is SYGVKD. V was pared by 10 bases and J by 5 bases, with 14 bases between. The CDR3 loop reads CATADGSTGELFF. The DNA for the CDR3 is TGTGCCACCGCGGACGGGAGTACCGGGGAGCTGTTTTTT.

The V gene is TRBV29-1, the J gene TRBJ1-1; tentatively, D is TRBD1 (6 bases). CDR1 SQVTM and CDR2 ANQGSEA come from the germline V gene. Trimming removed 7 bases at V and 1 base at J, with 13 bases between. The CDR3 extends over 13 amino acids. In DNA form, the CDR3 reads TGCAGCGGGCGGACAGCCTCGAACACTGAAGCTTTCTTT. It specifies CSGRTASNTEAFF.

This chain uses TRBV4-2 with TRBJ2-5, with TRBD2 matching 12 bases. There are 17 residues in the CDR3. V dropped 3 bases and J dropped 3; count of bases not matched to a gene: 8. Germline V CDR1 and CDR2: LGHNA, YNFKEQ. CDR3 in amino acids: CASSHYSLAGGEETQYF. The CDR3 bases are TGTGCCAGCAGCCACTACAGCCTAGCGGGAGGGGAAGAGACCCAGTACTTC.

The chain links TRBV18 to TRBJ2-1; D remains ambiguous. This CDR3 spans 15 amino acids. Germline CDR1 and CDR2: KGHSH and LQKENI. V was trimmed by 3 bases and J by 5 bases, leaving 14 bases between them. The CDR3 DNA reads TGTGCCAGCTCACCTCCCCCACAATACAACAATGAGCAGTTCTTC. Amino acid sequence: CASSPPPQYNNEQFF.

The chain joins TRBV30 to TRBJ1-2; D is uncertain. The germline CDR1 and CDR2 sequences are GTSNPN and SVGIG (reference sequence). This CDR3 comprises 13 residues. The V gene lost 5 bases and the J gene lost 5 bases, with 15 bases spanning the gap. The chain's CDR3 is CAWGKWPGYGYTF. The CDR3 DNA reads TGTGCCTGGGGGAAATGGCCCGGGTATGGCTACACCTTC.

V usage is TRBV9 and J usage is TRBJ2-7; 11 bases match TRBD2. The V gene's germline CDR1 is SGDLS and CDR2 YYNGEE. With V trimmed by 0 bases and J by 5 bases, 4 bases remained unmatched. This CDR3 has 15 residues. As DNA, the CDR3 is TGTGCCAGCAGCGTAGAGGGACTAGCGGCCGACGAGCAGTACTTC. Protein sequence: CASSVEGLAADEQYF.

The chain is built from TRBV5-1 and TRBJ2-3; no clear D. Germline V gives CDR1 SGHRS, CDR2 YFSETQ. The CDR3 spans 18 residues. Trimming took 4 bases from V and 0 from J, leaving 21 bases between them. CDR3 nucleotides: TGCGCCAGCAGCCAGAGGTTATCGATGGCCGGTAGCACAGATACGCAGTATTTT. As protein: CASSQRLSMAGSTDTQYF.

The CDR3 reads CASSAPTGSGNTIYF. In DNA, the CDR3 is TGTGCCAGCAGCGCACCTACAGGCTCTGGAAACACCATATATTTT. This chain connects TRBV9 to TRBJ1-3, with TRBD1 as a possible D gene (5 bases). V gave up 3 bases and J gave up 0 bases, with 10 bases separating them. The CDR3 consists of 15 residues. Germline-derived CDR1 and CDR2 are SGDLS and YYNGEE.